Following are 4 T cell receptor beta chains from one sample sequenced in a study of vaccination effects on CD4 cells after COVID-19. These TCRs are of unknown antigen specificity. Ahead of sequencing, the ViraFEST assay grew antigen-specific CD4+ T cells using viral peptide pools. The authors isolated CD4+ T cells after approximately 9 days of culture. Everyone in the study got two shots of either the BNT162b2 or mRNA-1273 vaccine. Here immunoSEQ multiplex PCR was the method, and the copy in TCRdb shows in-frame clones only, minus some. The table records tens of thousands of clones, around 74% of them present only once. The source material was CD4+ T cells from PBMCs cultured with HCoV-OC43 spike peptides, sampled after COVID-19 vaccination. Subset: HCoV-OC43 spike overlapping peptide pool stimulation. The receptors derive from a human donor who received a COVID-19 vaccine.

The rearrangement uses TRBV7-2 and TRBJ1-3; D possibly corresponds to TRBD1 (6 bases). The CDR3 extends over 15 amino acids. The V end lost 5 bases, the J end lost 3 bases, and 14 bases lay between the germline ends. Germline V CDR1 and CDR2: SGHTA, FQGNSA. The CDR3 region is CASSLKGGSGNTIYF. Here the CDR3 DNA reads TGTGCCAGCAGCCTAAAAGGGGGGAGTGGAAACACCATATATTTT.

The chain recombines TRBV29-1 with TRBJ2-1; D is undetermined. Per germline, CDR1 SQVTM and CDR2 ANQGSEA. This CDR3 contains 14 residues. Trimming removed 3 bases from V and 6 bases from J, with 15 bases in between. In nucleotides, the CDR3 is TGCAGCGTTGACGCAGGTCGTGGGGTCAATGAGCAGTTCTTC. Its protein is CSVDAGRGVNEQFF.

CDR3: CASSTTPEETQYF. In nucleotides, the CDR3 is TGTGCCAGCAGCACAACACCAGAAGAGACCCAGTACTTC. The chain employs TRBV5-4 and TRBJ2-5; D ambiguous. The germline gives CDR1 SGHNT, CDR2 YYREEE (reference sequence). V lost 4 bases, J lost 3 bases, and 10 bases lay in between. The CDR3 extends over 13 amino acids. The complete variable domain, with remaining parts taken from reference TRBV5-4 and TRBJ2-5, reads ETGVTQSPTHLIKTRGQQVTLRCSSQSGHNTVSWYQQALGQGPQFIFQYYREEENGRGNFPPRFSGLQFPNYSSELNVNALELDDSALYLCASSTTPEETQYFGPGTRLLVL.

The chain joins TRBV12-3 or TRBV12-4 to TRBJ2-3; 7 bases fit TRBD1. The length of the CDR3 is 13 residues. V was pared by 5 bases and J by 4 bases, with 3 bases of the junction left unmatched. The CDR3 reads CASSRQGADTQYF. The CDR3 coding sequence is TGTGCCAGCAGTCGGCAGGGGGCAGATACGCAGTATTTT.